This TCR beta chain was captured in a study of T cells after yellow fever vaccination. TCRdb ran MiXCR on the 5' RACE reads and lists one entry per CDR3 protein. The sample lists about 320,000 distinct CDR3 sequences; around 4.4% were seen once. Study-level results: In post-booster samples, most primary-vaccination clones reappeared (just under 98% CD4, approximately 91% CD8).

The germline V gene has CDR1 SGHDT and CDR2 YYEEEE. The CDR3 is 16 residues long. V gave up 0 bases and J gave up 6 bases, with 18 bases separating them. This clonotype is deemed hyperexpanded. Its matching antigen is unknown. V gene TRBV5-6 combines with J gene TRBJ1-1; tentatively, D is TRBD1 (5 bases). The sample was PBMCs, taken 15 days after the yellow fever booster vaccination. This TCR came from a man aged 18 to 35 who received the YFV17D yellow fever vaccine. The CDR3 coding sequence is TGTGCCAGCAGCTTGGAAGGGTACGGGACGCCGGCTGAAGCTTTCTTT. Its protein product is CASSLEGYGTPAEAFF.